These 23 T cell receptor beta chains originate from one sample sequenced in a study of T-cell reconstitution after alpha-beta-depleted transplantation in children. Unique molecular identifiers were built into the TCRbeta library. TCRdb processed the PCR reads anew with MiXCR; each CDR3 protein has one entry. The sample records some 400,000 distinct CDR3 sequences, around 20% being singletons. This material consisted of PBMCs from the stem cell graft donor, taken from the stem cell graft. The receptors originated from a human donor who donated a stem cell graft to a child with acute myeloid leukemia.

This chain connects TRBV12-3 or TRBV12-4 to TRBJ2-5; D ambiguous. This CDR3 comprises 12 residues. Trimming cost V 6 bases and J 4 bases, with 9 bases left between them. The CDR3 sequence is CASSNTPETQYF. Written as DNA, the CDR3 is TGTGCCAGCAGCAACACTCCAGAGACCCAGTACTTC.

This clonotype came up a few times. The chain uses TRBV12-3 or TRBV12-4 and TRBJ1-5; no firm D call. CDR3 length equals 17 residues. V was clipped by 2 bases and J by 1 base, with 15 bases between them. The CDR3 bases are TGTGCCAGCAGTTTAATTGGGCTGGCCGGGAGCAATCAGCCCCAGCATTTT. The encoded protein is CASSLIGLAGSNQPQHF.

In its sample, this clonotype was seen many times. V usage is TRBV6-5 and J usage is TRBJ2-7; 7 nucleotides align to TRBD2. V lost 2 bases and J lost 0; bases outside the gene matches: 4. This CDR3 has 15 residues. Germline V lookup: CDR1 MNHEY, CDR2 SVGAGI. CDR3 amino acids: CASSYGGDSSYEQYF. The CDR3 bases are TGTGCCAGCAGTTACGGGGGGGATAGCTCCTACGAGCAGTACTTC.

The genes are TRBV27 and TRBJ2-7; 8 positions agree with TRBD1. The junction had 7 bases not matched to a gene; V was cut back by 5 bases and J by 7 bases. Per the germline V gene, CDR1 is MNHEY and CDR2 is SMNVEV (reference sequence). CDR3 size: 13 residues. CDR3: CASSIGTGQEQYF. CDR3 DNA: TGTGCCAGCAGTATCGGGACAGGTCAAGAGCAGTACTTC.

The chain links TRBV7-9 to TRBJ2-3, with D perhaps matching TRBD2 (6 bases). Between the trimmed V and J ends, which lost 4 bases and 0 bases, there was a span of 20 bases. Germline V gene sequence: CDR1 SEHNR, CDR2 FQNEAQ (reference sequence). CDR3 length: 18 amino acids. CDR3 loop: CASSSTLIAGPSTDTQYF. The CDR3, as DNA: TGTGCCAGCAGCTCGACTCTTATTGCGGGACCTAGCACAGATACGCAGTATTTT.

The chain is built from TRBV5-1 and TRBJ2-1; 7 positions agree with TRBD1. Germline values: CDR1 SGHRS, CDR2 YFSETQ. The J segment lost 4 bases and the V segment lost 1 base, leaving 11 bases of the junction unmatched. This CDR3 has 17 amino acids. The CDR3: CASSLRTGTELYNEQFF. CDR3 coding DNA: TGCGCCAGCAGCTTGAGGACCGGGACAGAGCTTTACAATGAGCAGTTCTTC.

The chain has TRBV12-3 or TRBV12-4 and TRBJ1-1; D gene unclear. V was clipped by 5 bases and J by 3 bases, with 10 bases between them. The CDR3 totals 13 residues. Here the CDR3 DNA reads TGTGCCAGCAGTCCGACTGCCTACACTGAAGCTTTCTTT. Translation gives CASSPTAYTEAFF.

J is TRBJ2-1 and V is TRBV20-1; D perhaps matches TRBD1 (5 bases). V lost 0 bases to trimming and J lost 0 bases, with 12 bases between them. The CDR3 has 16 amino acids. In germline, CDR1 is DFQATT, CDR2 SNEGSKA (reference sequence). The CDR3 loop is CSARDITGSSYNEQFF. The CDR3 DNA reads as TGCAGTGCTAGAGATATAACAGGAAGCTCCTACAATGAGCAGTTCTTC.

The chain employs TRBV12-3 or TRBV12-4 and TRBJ2-2, with D hard to call. The CDR3 covers 15 residues. The V and J ends lost 6 bases and 2 bases respectively, with 13 bases between them. For the CDR3, the DNA is TGTGCCAGCAGGATAAGCGCCACCAACACCGGGGAGCTGTTTTTT. Translating gives CASRISATNTGELFF.

The J gene is TRBJ2-1, the V gene TRBV5-5, with 9 bases identical to TRBD1. Trimming took 1 base from V and 5 from J; bases not matched to a gene: 13. In germline, CDR1 is SGHKS, CDR2 YYEKEE (reference sequence). The CDR3 contains 18 residues. The CDR3 is CASSLIGRDRVGNNEQFF. Here the CDR3 DNA reads TGTGCCAGCAGCTTGATCGGCCGGGACAGGGTGGGTAACAATGAGCAGTTCTTC. The full variable domain, its missing parts supplied by reference TRBV5-5 and TRBJ2-1, is DAGVTQSPTHLIKTRGQQVTLRCSPISGHKSVSWYQQVLGQGPQFIFQYYEKEERGRGNFPDRFSARQFPNYSSELNVNALLLGDSALYLCASSLIGRDRVGNNEQFFGPGTRLTVL.

J is TRBJ2-5 and V is TRBV5-1; the D gene is possibly TRBD2 (6 bases). Germline values: CDR1 SGHRS, CDR2 YFSETQ. This CDR3 has 15 residues. V gave up 0 bases and J gave up 2 bases, with 11 bases separating them. CDR3 in DNA: TGCGCCAGCAGCTTGGCCGCGGGGCATCAAGAGACCCAGTACTTC. As protein: CASSLAAGHQETQYF. Combining the CDR3 with reference TRBV5-1 and TRBJ2-5 gives the whole variable domain KAGVTQTPRYLIKTRGQQVTLSCSPISGHRSVSWYQQTPGQGLQFLFEYFSETQRNKGNFPGRFSGRQFSNSRSEMNVSTLELGDSALYLCASSLAAGHQETQYFGPGTRLLVL.

This clonotype occurred many times. V usage is TRBV12-3 or TRBV12-4 and J usage is TRBJ1-1, with 7 bases identical to TRBD1. The CDR3 consists of 14 residues. After removal of 4 bases from V and 5 bases from J, the junction contained 7 bases not matched to a gene. Here the CDR3 reads CASSWGQPGTEAFF. The CDR3 region has the DNA TGTGCCAGCAGTTGGGGACAGCCTGGTACTGAAGCTTTCTTT.

In this sample, this clonotype turned up many times. DNA for the CDR3: TGCGCCAGCAGTGAGTTAGTAGGGTCTGCTAACTATGGCTACACCTTC. Translated: CASSELVGSANYGYTF. The chain is built from TRBV10-2 and TRBJ1-2; D ambiguous. V was cut by 1 base and J by 0 bases, with 12 bases left in between. Germline values: CDR1 WSHSY, CDR2 SAAADI. The CDR3 is 16 amino acids.

This clonotype has a handful of counts. V is TRBV20-1 and J is TRBJ2-2; 13 bases fit TRBD2. Germline V gene data show CDR1 as DFQATT and CDR2 as SNEGSKA (reference sequence). The ends lost 6 bases at V and 5 bases at J; junction bases unmatched: 9. The CDR3 sequence is 16 residues long. CDR3 nucleotides: TGCAGTGCCCCCCGGGGACTAGCGGGATGGACCGGGGAGCTGTTTTTT. It translates to CSAPRGLAGWTGELFF.

The chain uses TRBV7-2 and TRBJ1-2, with 10 positions matching TRBD1. J was trimmed by 2 bases and V by 1 base; bases with no gene match: 4. The CDR3 consists of 16 residues. Germline-derived CDR1 and CDR2 are SGHTA and FQGNSA. The CDR3 reads CASSLGGQGVNYGYTF. Written as DNA, the CDR3 is TGTGCCAGCAGCTTAGGAGGACAGGGGGTGAACTATGGCTACACCTTC.

There are a few counts of this clonotype. V usage is TRBV20-1 and J usage is TRBJ1-2; D is unclear. The CDR3 consists of 12 residues. V shed 4 bases and J shed 6 bases, with 12 bases lying between them. Germline CDR1 DFQATT, CDR2 SNEGSKA (reference sequence). CDR3 nucleotide sequence: TGCAGTGCTAAGCTTCCGGTTCATGGCTACACCTTC. As protein: CSAKLPVHGYTF.

In this sample, this clonotype turned up many times. The chain links TRBV29-1 to TRBJ2-3, with D unresolved. This CDR3 has 12 residues. V shed 1 base and J shed 4 bases, with 6 bases lying between them. Germline CDR1 is SQVTM and CDR2 is ANQGSEA. The CDR3 DNA is TGCAGCGTTGAAGTGGGGTCAGATACGCAGTATTTT. This codes for CSVEVGSDTQYF.

This clonotype was detected many times. The gene calls are TRBV10-3 and TRBJ2-1, with TRBD1 matching over 7 bases. Germline values: CDR1 ENHRY, CDR2 SYGVKD. The CDR3 totals 15 residues. Trimming cost V 10 bases and J 5 bases; bases outside gene matches: 14. CDR3 bases: TGTGCCACCAGGACAGGCGGGCCCCTACACAATGAGCAGTTCTTC. Its protein product is CATRTGGPLHNEQFF.

This clonotype was recorded many times. The chain is built from TRBV10-3 and TRBJ2-7; TRBD1 aligns across 8 bases. Looked up from germline, CDR1 is ENHRY and CDR2 is SYGVKD. The CDR3 is 14 residues long. Germline trimming cut 3 bases from V and 2 bases from J; bases unmatched to any gene: 3. CDR3 residues: CAISDSTGAYEQYF. CDR3 sequence (DNA): TGTGCCATCAGTGACTCGACAGGGGCCTACGAGCAGTACTTC.

This clonotype was found a few times. The V and J genes are TRBV5-6 and TRBJ2-1, with D uncertain. CDR1 SGHDT and CDR2 YYEEEE come from the germline V gene. The CDR3 is 13 amino acids. V gave up 0 bases and J gave up 7 bases, with 8 bases separating them. In DNA, the CDR3 is TGTGCCAGCAGCTTGGCTATGCCGAATGAGCAGTTCTTC. This translates into CASSLAMPNEQFF.

V is TRBV28 and J is TRBJ2-1; D is possibly TRBD2 (5 bases). The CDR3 length is 12 residues. Between the trimmed V and J ends, which lost 11 bases and 9 bases, there was a span of 17 bases. The germline V gene encodes CDR1 MDHEN and CDR2 SYDVKM. The CDR3 sequence: CASRGSRTEQFF. Here the CDR3 DNA reads TGTGCCTCACGAGGGAGTCGGACTGAGCAGTTCTTC.

The chain employs TRBV24-1 and TRBJ2-2, with TRBD1 matching over 8 bases. The CDR3 consists of 16 residues. Germline CDR1 KGHDR, CDR2 SFDVKD. V shed 4 bases, J shed 5 bases, and the junction held 8 bases outside the gene matches. The CDR3 region is CATSDRGQGRTGELFF. The CDR3 region has the DNA TGTGCCACCAGTGACCGAGGACAGGGCCGGACCGGGGAGCTGTTTTTT.

This clonotype was picked up a small number of times. The chain combines TRBV12-3 or TRBV12-4 with TRBJ2-1; the match to TRBD1 covers 8 bases. V shed 9 bases, J shed 9 bases, and the junction held 10 bases outside the gene matches. CDR3 length equals 13 residues. The CDR3 nucleotides are TGTGCCAGTAAATTGGGACAGGCGACTGAGCAGTTCTTC. It translates to CASKLGQATEQFF.